This TCR beta chain is from a study of blood T cell repertoires in COVID-19. Generated by immunoSEQ multiplex PCR, the TCRdb table keeps only in-frame clones and is missing some. The table lists 150,000 to 200,000 clones, approximately 90% of them singletons. Looked up from germline, CDR1 is MNHEY and CDR2 is SVGAGI. The CDR3 extends over 15 amino acids. The ends lost 5 bases at V and 8 bases at J; junction bases unmatched: 8. The TCR sequence derives from a woman aged 45-59 years who had recovered from COVID-19. This chain links TRBV6-5 with TRBJ1-4, with 10 bases aligning to TRBD1. The sample consisted of PBMCs or T cells enriched from blood (not recorded which). The CDR3 protein is CASSTTGGPGEKLFF. The CDR3 nucleotides are TGTGCCAGCAGTACGACAGGGGGCCCTGGCGAAAAACTGTTTTTT.